The 9 T cell receptor beta chains reported below all come from one sample, sequenced in a study of T cell responses to AZD1222 COVID-19 vaccine. Method: immunoSEQ multiplex PCR; TCRdb's copy keeps in-frame clones and lacks some. The sample shows tens of thousands of clones, 70% to 90% of them seen only once. Sequences were derived from peripheral blood, sampled 28 days after the second dose of the MenACWY control vaccine. These receptors were obtained from an adult who received the MenACWY meningococcal vaccine as a control.

This rearrangement joins TRBV24-1 to TRBJ2-7; 7 bases fit TRBD2. Germline CDR1 KGHDR, CDR2 SFDVKD. V lost 4 bases and J lost 5; bases outside the gene matches: 7. The CDR3 length is 14 residues. In nucleotides, the CDR3 is TGTGCCACCAGTGACCCAGCGGGAACTGACGAGCAGTACTTC. The encoded protein is CATSDPAGTDEQYF.

The chain carries TRBV5-1 and TRBJ1-4; tentative D call: TRBD1 (5 bases). The CDR3 is 16 amino acids. Germline values: CDR1 SGHRS, CDR2 YFSETQ. V was cut by 0 bases and J by 7 bases, with 16 bases left in between. The CDR3 region is CASSLVPGAGSEKLFF. CDR3 bases: TGCGCCAGCAGCTTGGTTCCCGGGGCCGGAAGTGAAAAACTGTTTTTT. The full variable domain, its missing parts supplied by reference TRBV5-1 and TRBJ1-4, is KAGVTQTPRYLIKTRGQQVTLSCSPISGHRSVSWYQQTPGQGLQFLFEYFSETQRNKGNFPGRFSGRQFSNSRSEMNVSTLELGDSALYLCASSLVPGAGSEKLFFGSGTQLSVL.

V and J are TRBV27 and TRBJ1-1; TRBD1 matches 8 bases. This CDR3 contains 15 residues. V was clipped by 6 bases and J by 4 bases; unmatched bases: 10. Germline CDR1 and CDR2: MNHEY and SMNVEV (reference sequence). The DNA of the CDR3 is TGTGCCAGCAGCCCTATCAGACAGGGGCTCACTGAAGCTTTCTTT. Protein: CASSPIRQGLTEAFF.

This chain uses TRBV2 with TRBJ2-1; 12 bases map to TRBD2. CDR1 SNHLY and CDR2 FYNNEI come from the germline V gene. The CDR3 has 16 residues. V was pared by 4 bases and J by 4 bases, with 5 bases of the junction left unmatched. CDR3 sequence reads: CASSVLAGGPYNEQFF. As DNA, the CDR3 is TGTGCCAGCAGTGTACTAGCGGGGGGTCCATACAATGAGCAGTTCTTC.

The rearrangement uses TRBV6-1 and TRBJ1-3, with D maybe TRBD1 (6 bases). V lost 1 base and J lost 2, with 9 bases in between. Germline V gene sequence: CDR1 MNHNS, CDR2 SASEGT. This CDR3 has 15 amino acids. DNA of the CDR3: TGTGCCAGCAGTGAAGATCAGGGGACTGGAAACACCATATATTTT. This sequence encodes CASSEDQGTGNTIYF.

This rearrangement joins TRBV4-2 to TRBJ2-3; 8 bases agree with TRBD2. The CDR3 consists of 16 residues. V dropped 0 bases and J dropped 3; count of bases not matched to a gene: 5. Germline V gene lookup returns CDR1 LGHNA and CDR2 YNFKEQ. The CDR3 loop is CASSQEGLGLTDTQYF. CDR3 in DNA: TGTGCCAGCAGCCAAGAGGGACTAGGGCTAACAGATACGCAGTATTTT.

The chain combines TRBV20-1 with TRBJ2-1; no definite D call. The V end lost 5 bases, the J end lost 4 bases, and 3 bases lay between the germline ends. Germline lookup yields CDR1 DFQATT and CDR2 SNEGSKA (reference sequence). The CDR3 is 10 amino acids. This CDR3 reads CSAFYNEQFF. CDR3 DNA sequence: TGCAGTGCTTTTTACAATGAGCAGTTCTTC.

This rearrangement joins TRBV15 to TRBJ1-4, with a possible D match to TRBD1 (5 bases). CDR3 length: 15 amino acids. Looked up from germline, CDR1 is LNHNV and CDR2 is YYDKDF (reference sequence). V lost 0 bases, J lost 7 bases, and 12 bases lay in between. In DNA, the CDR3 is TGTGCCACCAGCAGAGATGCGGGGCCATCTGAAAAACTGTTTTTT. Translating it yields CATSRDAGPSEKLFF.

This chain connects TRBV2 to TRBJ2-4; the match to TRBD2 covers 11 bases. CDR3 size: 15 residues. Losses at the gene ends were 5 bases for V and 8 bases for J; bases not matched to a gene: 8. Looked up from germline, CDR1 is SNHLY and CDR2 is FYNNEI. The CDR3 region has the DNA TGTGCCAGCAGTCATAGCGGGGGGGCCGCGGACATTCAGTACTTC. Amino acids: CASSHSGGAADIQYF.